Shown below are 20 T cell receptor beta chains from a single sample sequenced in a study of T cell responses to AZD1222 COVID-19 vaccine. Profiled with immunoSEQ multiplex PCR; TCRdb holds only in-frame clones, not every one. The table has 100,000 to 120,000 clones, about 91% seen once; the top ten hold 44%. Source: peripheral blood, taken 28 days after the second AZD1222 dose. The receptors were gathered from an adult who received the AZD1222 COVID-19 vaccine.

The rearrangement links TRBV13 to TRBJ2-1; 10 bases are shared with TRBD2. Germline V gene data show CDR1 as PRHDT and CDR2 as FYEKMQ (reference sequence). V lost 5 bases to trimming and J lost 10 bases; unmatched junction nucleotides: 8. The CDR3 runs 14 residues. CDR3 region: CASSLSGRAWEQFF. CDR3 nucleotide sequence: TGTGCCAGCAGCCTAAGCGGGAGGGCCTGGGAGCAGTTCTTC.

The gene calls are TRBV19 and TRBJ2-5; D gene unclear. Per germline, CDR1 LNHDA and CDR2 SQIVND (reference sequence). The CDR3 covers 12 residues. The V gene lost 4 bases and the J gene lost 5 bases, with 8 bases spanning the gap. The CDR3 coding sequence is TGTGCCAGTAGTAATTACGGGGAGACCCAGTACTTC. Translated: CASSNYGETQYF.

The CDR3 loop reads CASLTGDTQYF. The CDR3 bases are TGTGCCAGCTTGACAGGAGATACGCAGTATTTT. The chain employs TRBV18 and TRBJ2-3; D may be TRBD1 (6 bases). V was clipped by 7 bases and J by 5 bases, with 7 bases between them. Germline V gene data show CDR1 as KGHSH and CDR2 as LQKENI. This CDR3 region has 11 residues.

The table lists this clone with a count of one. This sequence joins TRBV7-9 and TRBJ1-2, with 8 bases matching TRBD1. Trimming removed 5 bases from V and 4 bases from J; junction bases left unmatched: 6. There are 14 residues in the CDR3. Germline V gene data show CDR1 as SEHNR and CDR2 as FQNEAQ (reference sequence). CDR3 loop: CASSPGGSSYGYTF. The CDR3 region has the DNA TGTGCCAGCAGCCCAGGGGGCAGTTCCTATGGCTACACCTTC.

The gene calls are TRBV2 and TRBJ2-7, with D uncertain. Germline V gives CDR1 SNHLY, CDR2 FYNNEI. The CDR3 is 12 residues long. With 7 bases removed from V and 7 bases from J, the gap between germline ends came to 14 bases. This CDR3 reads CASKGSRPEQYF. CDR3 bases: TGTGCCAGCAAAGGCTCGCGGCCAGAGCAGTACTTC. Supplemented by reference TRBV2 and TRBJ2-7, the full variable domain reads EPEVTQTPSHQVTQMGQEVILRCVPISNHLYFYWYRQILGQKVEFLVSFYNNEISEKSEIFDDQFSVERPDGSNFTLKIRSTKLEDSAMYFCASKGSRPEQYFGPGTRLTVT.

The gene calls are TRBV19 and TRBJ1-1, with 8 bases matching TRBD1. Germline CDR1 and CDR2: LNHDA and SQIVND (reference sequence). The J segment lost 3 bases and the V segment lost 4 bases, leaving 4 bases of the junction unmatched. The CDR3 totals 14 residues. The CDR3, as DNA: TGTGCCAGTAGTACCGGGACAGGCCACACTGAAGCTTTCTTT. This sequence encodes CASSTGTGHTEAFF.

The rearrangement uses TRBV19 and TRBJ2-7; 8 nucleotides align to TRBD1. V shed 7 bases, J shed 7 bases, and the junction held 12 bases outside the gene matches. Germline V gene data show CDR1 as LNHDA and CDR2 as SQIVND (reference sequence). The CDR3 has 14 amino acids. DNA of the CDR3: TGTGCCAGTACCCGACAGGGGTCCCCCCTGGAGCAGTACTTC. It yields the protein CASTRQGSPLEQYF.

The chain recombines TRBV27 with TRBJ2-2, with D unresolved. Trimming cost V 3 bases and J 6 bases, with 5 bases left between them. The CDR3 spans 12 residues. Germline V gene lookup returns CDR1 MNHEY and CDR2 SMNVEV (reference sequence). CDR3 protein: CASSFLAGELFF. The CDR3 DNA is TGTGCCAGCAGTTTTTTAGCCGGGGAGCTGTTTTTT.

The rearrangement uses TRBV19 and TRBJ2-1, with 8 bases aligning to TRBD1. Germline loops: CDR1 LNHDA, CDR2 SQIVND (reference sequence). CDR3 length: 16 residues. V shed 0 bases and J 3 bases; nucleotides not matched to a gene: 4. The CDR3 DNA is TGTGCCAGTAGTATAGACGGGACAGGAAACTACAATGAGCAGTTCTTC. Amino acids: CASSIDGTGNYNEQFF.

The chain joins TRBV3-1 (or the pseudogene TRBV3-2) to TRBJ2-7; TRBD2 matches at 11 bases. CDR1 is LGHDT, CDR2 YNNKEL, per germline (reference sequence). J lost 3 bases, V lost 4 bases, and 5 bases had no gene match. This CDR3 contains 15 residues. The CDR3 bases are TGTGCCAGCAGCCTACTAGCGGGAGAGGGCTACGAGCAGTACTTC. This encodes CASSLLAGEGYEQYF.

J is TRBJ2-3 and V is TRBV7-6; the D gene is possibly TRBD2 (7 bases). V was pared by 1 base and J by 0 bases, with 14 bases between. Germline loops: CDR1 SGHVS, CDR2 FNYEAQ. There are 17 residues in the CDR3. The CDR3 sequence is CASSLGGGSGSTDTQYF. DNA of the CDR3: TGTGCCAGCAGCTTAGGGGGGGGCAGCGGGAGCACAGATACGCAGTATTTT.

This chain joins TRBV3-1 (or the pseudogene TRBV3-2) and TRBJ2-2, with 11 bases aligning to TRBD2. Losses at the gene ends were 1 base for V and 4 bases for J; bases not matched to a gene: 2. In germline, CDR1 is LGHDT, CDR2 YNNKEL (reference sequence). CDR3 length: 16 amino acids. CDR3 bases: TGTGCCAGCAGCCAAGTAGCGGGAGGGGTCACCGGGGAGCTGTTTTTT. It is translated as CASSQVAGGVTGELFF.

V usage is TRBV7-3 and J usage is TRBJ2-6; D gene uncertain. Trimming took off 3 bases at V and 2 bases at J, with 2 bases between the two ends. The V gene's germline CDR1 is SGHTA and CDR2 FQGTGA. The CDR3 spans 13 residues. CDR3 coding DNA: TGTGCCAGCAGCTTGACTGGGGCCAACGTCCTGACTTTC. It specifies CASSLTGANVLTF.

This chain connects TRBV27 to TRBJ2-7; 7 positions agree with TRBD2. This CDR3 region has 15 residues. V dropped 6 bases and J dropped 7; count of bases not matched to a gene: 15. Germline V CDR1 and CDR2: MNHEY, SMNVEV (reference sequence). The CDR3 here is CASSLLTGGVMEQYF. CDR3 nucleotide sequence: TGTGCCAGCAGCCTACTTACGGGGGGAGTTATGGAGCAGTACTTC.

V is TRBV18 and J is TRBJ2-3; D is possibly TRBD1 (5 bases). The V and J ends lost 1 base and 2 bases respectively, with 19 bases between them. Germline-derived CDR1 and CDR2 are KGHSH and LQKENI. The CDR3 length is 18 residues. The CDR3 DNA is TGTGCCAGCTCACCACGGCGACAGAATTTGGGGAACACAGATACGCAGTATTTT. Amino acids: CASSPRRQNLGNTDTQYF.

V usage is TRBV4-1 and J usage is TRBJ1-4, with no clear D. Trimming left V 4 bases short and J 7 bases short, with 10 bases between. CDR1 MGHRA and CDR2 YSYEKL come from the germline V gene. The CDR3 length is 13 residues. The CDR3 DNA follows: TGCGCCAGCAGCCTCCTGAGAGGTGAAAAACTGTTTTTT. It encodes CASSLLRGEKLFF.

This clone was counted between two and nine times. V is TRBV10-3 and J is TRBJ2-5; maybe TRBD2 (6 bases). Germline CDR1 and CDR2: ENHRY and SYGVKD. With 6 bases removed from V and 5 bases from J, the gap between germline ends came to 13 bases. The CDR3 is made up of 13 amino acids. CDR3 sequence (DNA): TGTGCCATCAGCCCGGGACTCCCGGAGACCCAGTACTTC. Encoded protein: CAISPGLPETQYF.

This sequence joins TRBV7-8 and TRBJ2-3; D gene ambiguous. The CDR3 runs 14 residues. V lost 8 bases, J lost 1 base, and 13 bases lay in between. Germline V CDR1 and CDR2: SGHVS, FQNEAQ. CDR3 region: CASRTGHGTDTQYF. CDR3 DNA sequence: TGTGCCAGCCGAACCGGGCACGGCACAGATACGCAGTATTTT.

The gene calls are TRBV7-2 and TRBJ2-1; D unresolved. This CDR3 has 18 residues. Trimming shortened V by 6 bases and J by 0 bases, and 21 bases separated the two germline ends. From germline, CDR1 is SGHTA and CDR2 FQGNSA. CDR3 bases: TGTGCCAGCAGTCTGACGGGTGCCTTGCCAAGCTCCTACAATGAGCAGTTCTTC. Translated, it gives CASSLTGALPSSYNEQFF. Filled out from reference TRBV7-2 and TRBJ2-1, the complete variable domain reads GAGVSQSPSNKVTEKGKDVELRCDPISGHTALYWYRQSLGQGLEFLIYFQGNSAPDKSGLPSDRFSAERTGGSVSTLTIQRTQQEDSAVYLCASSLTGALPSSYNEQFFGPGTRLTVL.

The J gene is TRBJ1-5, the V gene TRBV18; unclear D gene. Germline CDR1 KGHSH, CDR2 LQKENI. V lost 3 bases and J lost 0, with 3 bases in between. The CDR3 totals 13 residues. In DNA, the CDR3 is TGTGCCAGCTCACCGACTAGCAATCAGCCCCAGCATTTT. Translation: CASSPTSNQPQHF.